A single sample is the source of the 32 T cell receptor beta chains below, sequenced in a study of CD8+ T cells in alopecia areata (dated by TCRdb to 2016 to 2019). The sample's time point label is to be understood as: baseline before oral tofacitinib. The library was built by means of the immunoSEQ multiplex PCR assay. For TCR sequencing, RNA was extracted from every sample and reverse transcribed into cDNA to serve as template. The immuneACCESS repertoire file appears here via TCRdb, limited to in-frame rearrangements. These files lack a portion of the clones; in checked studies, under half of the deficit traces to unresolved V genes, and the cause of the others is not known. Within this sample are about 140,000 clones, with about 47% of them counted one time only. The ten largest clonotypes hold approximately 1% of the sample. The sequences come from CD4+ T cells sorted from blood, collected at week 0. All receptors come from a human donor with alopecia areata.

The chain employs TRBV19 and TRBJ2-7; D possibly corresponds to TRBD1 (6 bases). The CDR3 consists of 15 residues. The germline CDR1 and CDR2 sequences are LNHDA and SQIVND (reference sequence). Here the CDR3 DNA reads TGTCCATCATCATACCCCAGGGGCAGCTCCTACGAGCAGTACTTC. Translated, it gives CPSSYPRGSSYEQYF.

This chain uses TRBV7-9 with TRBJ2-2; 9 bases line up with TRBD1. The junction had 8 bases not matched to a gene; V was cut back by 6 bases and J by 6 bases. Germline assignment: CDR1 SEHNR and CDR2 FQNEAQ (reference sequence). The CDR3 loop spans 15 amino acids. This CDR3 reads CASRRTGDGAGELFF. In DNA, the CDR3 is TGTGCCAGCAGACGGACAGGGGACGGTGCCGGGGAGCTGTTTTTT.

CDR3 DNA: TGTGCCAGCAGCCAAATGGAGACCCAGTACTTC. Translated, it gives CASSQMETQYF. J is TRBJ2-5 and V is TRBV14, with D unclear. Trimming cost V 2 bases and J 5 bases, with 3 bases left between them. Germline CDR1 reads SGHDN; CDR2 reads FVKESK. The CDR3 extends over 11 amino acids.

This chain links TRBV6-5 with TRBJ1-2, with D possibly matching TRBD1 (5 bases). This CDR3 has 10 amino acids. Trimming pared 6 bases from V and 8 bases from J, leaving 7 bases between. Looked up from germline, CDR1 is MNHEY and CDR2 is SVGAGI. In nucleotides, the CDR3 is TGTGCCAGCAGAGGGACGGGCTACACCTTC. Protein product: CASRGTGYTF.

A few counts support this clone. The V call is TRBV19, the J call TRBJ2-7; D unclear. Germline values: CDR1 LNHDA, CDR2 SQIVND (reference sequence). The CDR3 runs 14 residues. The V and J ends lost 6 bases and 3 bases respectively, with 15 bases between them. In nucleotides, the CDR3 is TGTGCCAGTAGAGCCAGTCTAGGGATCTACGAGCAGTACTTC. Protein: CASRASLGIYEQYF.

The V call is TRBV9, the J call TRBJ2-3; D call uncertain. There are 11 residues in the CDR3. Deletions cut 4 bases from V and 2 bases from J, with 2 bases between. In germline, CDR1 is SGDLS, CDR2 YYNGEE. The CDR3 spells CASSFTDTQYF. The DNA of the CDR3 is TGTGCCAGCAGCTTCACAGATACGCAGTATTTT.

This chain links TRBV2 with TRBJ2-7, with 11 bases lining up with TRBD2. V gave up 6 bases and J gave up 3 bases; unmatched junction bases: 7. This CDR3 spans 15 amino acids. Germline values: CDR1 SNHLY, CDR2 FYNNEI. The CDR3 region has the DNA TGTGCCAGCAGACAGCGGACTAGCGGGCGCTACGAGCAGTACTTC. Its protein product is CASRQRTSGRYEQYF.

The rearrangement links TRBV29-1 to TRBJ2-5; D gene ambiguous. The DNA end is more similar to TRBJ2-7, so the J call may be wrong. This CDR3 spans 12 amino acids. From germline, CDR1 is SQVTM and CDR2 ANQGSEA. The CDR3 loop reads CSAKIGTYEQYF. The CDR3 DNA reads TGCAGCGCCAAGATCGGCACCTACGAGCAGTACTTC.

The gene calls are TRBV29-1 and TRBJ2-2; D gene uncertain. The CDR3 extends over 12 amino acids. Between the trimmed V and J ends, which lost 5 bases and 3 bases, there was a span of 7 bases. Germline values: CDR1 SQVTM, CDR2 ANQGSEA. The CDR3 here is CSVFSYTGELFF. The DNA of the CDR3 is TGCAGCGTTTTCAGTTACACCGGGGAGCTGTTTTTT.

There are a few counts of this clone. The V gene is TRBV29-1, the J gene TRBJ1-5; D not resolved. V was cut by 4 bases and J by 4 bases, with 11 bases left in between. CDR3 length: 13 residues. Per the germline V gene, CDR1 is SQVTM and CDR2 is ANQGSEA. In DNA form, the CDR3 reads TGCAGCGTTGGAGGAGAAGGGAATCAGCCCCAGCATTTT. It translates to CSVGGEGNQPQHF. Together with reference TRBV29-1 and TRBJ1-5, the CDR3 gives the full variable domain: SAVISQKPSRDICQRGTSLTIQCQVDSQVTMMFWYRQQPGQSLTLIATANQGSEATYESGFVIDKFPISRPNLTFSTLTVSNMSPEDSSIYLCSVGGEGNQPQHFGDGTRLSIL.

The rearrangement uses TRBV2 and TRBJ2-5, with 11 bases matching TRBD2. Trimming removed 4 bases from V and 4 bases from J; junction bases left unmatched: 5. The germline CDR1 and CDR2 sequences are SNHLY and FYNNEI. The CDR3 covers 15 residues. The CDR3 nucleotides read TGTGCCAGCAGTGGTAGCGGGAGGGTAGGAGAGACCCAGTACTTC. Protein: CASSGSGRVGETQYF.

The chain recombines TRBV4-1 with TRBJ2-7; 10 bases are shared with TRBD2. In germline, CDR1 is MGHRA, CDR2 YSYEKL. J lost 6 bases, V lost 1 base, and 9 bases had no gene match. There are 16 residues in the CDR3. CDR3 region: CASSQAASGRGVEQYF. The CDR3 DNA reads TGCGCCAGCAGCCAAGCGGCGAGCGGGAGGGGTGTCGAGCAGTACTTC.

In this sample, this clone turned up a few times. The chain has TRBV30 and TRBJ1-5, with D perhaps TRBD1 (6 bases). The CDR3 runs to 15 residues. V lost 0 bases and J lost 0, with 9 bases in between. Germline V gene sequence: CDR1 GTSNPN, CDR2 SVGIG (reference sequence). CDR3 DNA sequence: TGTGCCTGGAGTGTACTAGGGGGTAGCAATCAGCCCCAGCATTTT. Its protein product is CAWSVLGGSNQPQHF. Combining the CDR3 with reference TRBV30 and TRBJ1-5 gives the whole variable domain SQTIHQWPATLVQPVGSPLSLECTVEGTSNPNLYWYRQAAGRGLQLLFYSVGIGQISSEVPQNLSASRPQDRQFILSSKKLLLSDSGFYLCAWSVLGGSNQPQHFGDGTRLSIL.

The J gene is TRBJ1-5, the V gene TRBV7-8; the D is unclear. The germline V and J ends were trimmed by 0 bases and 9 bases, with 6 bases remaining between them. Germline assignment: CDR1 SGHVS and CDR2 FQNEAQ. This CDR3 spans 12 amino acids. CDR3 amino acids: CASSLARGPQHF. CDR3 in DNA: TGTGCCAGCAGCTTAGCGCGAGGGCCCCAGCATTTT.

CDR3 in amino acids: CAWSVSRGSYEQYF. DNA of the CDR3: TGTGCCTGGAGTGTATCCCGGGGCTCCTACGAGCAGTACTTC. J is TRBJ2-7 and V is TRBV30; D possibly corresponds to TRBD2 (5 bases). V was clipped by 0 bases and J by 0 bases, with 9 bases between them. This CDR3 comprises 14 residues. Germline V CDR1 and CDR2: GTSNPN, SVGIG (reference sequence).

The V and J genes are TRBV19 and TRBJ1-1; D might be TRBD1 (6 bases). Trimming took 6 bases from V and 1 from J, leaving 12 bases between them. This CDR3 is built from 14 residues. CDR1 is LNHDA, CDR2 SQIVND, per germline (reference sequence). CDR3 nucleotides: TGTGCCAGTAGCCCCGGACAGACGAACACTGAAGCTTTCTTT. This sequence encodes CASSPGQTNTEAFF.

This rearrangement joins TRBV4-3 to TRBJ1-1; no clear D. This CDR3 is built from 14 residues. CDR1 is LGHNA and CDR2 is YSLEER in the germline V gene. Trimming cost V 0 bases and J 4 bases, with 9 bases left between them. CDR3 bases: TGCGCCAGCAGCCAAGACCGTGTGCGCACTGAAGCTTTCTTT. This encodes CASSQDRVRTEAFF.

This chain joins TRBV4-1 and TRBJ2-3, with 9 bases aligning to TRBD2. Trimming at V came to 1 base and at J to 2 bases, leaving 4 bases not matched to a gene. This CDR3 contains 16 residues. The germline V gene encodes CDR1 MGHRA and CDR2 YSYEKL. In nucleotides, the CDR3 is TGCGCCAGCAGCCAAGGGCTAGCGGGGACCACAGATACGCAGTATTTT. Its translation: CASSQGLAGTTDTQYF.

The chain carries TRBV4-3 and TRBJ2-7, with a weak D call TRBD2 (6 bases). Germline CDR1 and CDR2: LGHNA and YSLEER. The CDR3 length is 15 residues. The V end lost 3 bases, the J end lost 2 bases, and 14 bases lay between the germline ends. The CDR3 coding sequence is TGCGCCAGCAGCCACGAGGGACTGGGAGCCTACGAGCAGTACTTC. The encoded protein is CASSHEGLGAYEQYF.

This clone was recorded a few times. The rearrangement links TRBV25-1 to TRBJ2-7; D is ambiguous. V shed 3 bases and J shed 4 bases, with 4 bases lying between them. Germline V gene sequence: CDR1 MGHDK, CDR2 SYGVNS. The CDR3 is 11 residues long. The CDR3 DNA reads TGTGCCAGCAGTGACCTATACGAGCAGTACTTC. Protein product: CASSDLYEQYF.

This clone was detected only a few times. The V and J genes are TRBV7-2 and TRBJ2-5; TRBD2 matches 8 bases. The V gene's germline CDR1 is SGHTA and CDR2 FQGNSA. This CDR3 comprises 14 residues. V gave up 1 base and J gave up 5 bases; unmatched junction bases: 3. CDR3 sequence: CASSLGASGETQYF. The CDR3 DNA follows: TGTGCCAGCAGCTTAGGGGCTAGCGGGGAGACCCAGTACTTC.

The V gene is TRBV7-2, the J gene TRBJ2-3; 10 bases align to TRBD1. The CDR3 sequence is 14 residues long. Germline V gene sequence: CDR1 SGHTA, CDR2 FQGNSA. V was pared by 5 bases and J by 6 bases, with 5 bases of the junction left unmatched. This CDR3 is CASSLGTGADTQYF. The CDR3 region has the DNA TGTGCCAGCAGCCTAGGGACAGGGGCCGATACGCAGTATTTT.

There are a few counts of this clone. The CDR3 sequence is CSVEGELRETQYF. The CDR3 bases are TGCAGCGTTGAAGGGGAGTTGAGGGAGACCCAGTACTTC. This rearrangement joins TRBV29-1 to TRBJ2-5, with D perhaps matching TRBD2 (5 bases). This CDR3 is built from 13 residues. Germline assignment: CDR1 SQVTM and CDR2 ANQGSEA. Trimming cost V 1 base and J 5 bases, with 11 bases left between them.

At least ten counts were recorded for this clone. V gene TRBV7-2 combines with J gene TRBJ2-1, with D unclear. Trimming left V 1 base short and J 5 bases short, with 12 bases between. The CDR3 runs to 15 residues. Germline CDR1 is SGHTA and CDR2 is FQGNSA. The CDR3 here is CASSLGSARNNEQFF. CDR3 nucleotide sequence: TGTGCCAGCAGCTTAGGATCTGCGAGAAACAATGAGCAGTTCTTC.

This clone was picked up a small number of times. V and J are TRBV2 and TRBJ2-7; unclear D gene. The ends were cut back, 8 bases at V and 0 bases at J, with 8 bases in the middle. CDR1 is SNHLY and CDR2 is FYNNEI in the germline V gene. The length of the CDR3 is 12 residues. Here the CDR3 reads CASGPNSYEQYF. The CDR3 DNA follows: TGTGCCAGCGGACCGAACTCCTACGAGCAGTACTTC. Full variable domain (missing parts from reference TRBV2 and TRBJ2-7): EPEVTQTPSHQVTQMGQEVILRCVPISNHLYFYWYRQILGQKVEFLVSFYNNEISEKSEIFDDQFSVERPDGSNFTLKIRSTKLEDSAMYFCASGPNSYEQYFGPGTRLTVT.

The chain links TRBV5-4 to TRBJ1-2, with a possible D match to TRBD1 (6 bases). Trimming removed 4 bases at V and 7 bases at J, with 14 bases between. The CDR3 loop spans 13 amino acids. Germline CDR1 SGHNT, CDR2 YYREEE (reference sequence). CDR3: CASSVQGPSGYTF. The CDR3 nucleotides are TGTGCCAGCAGCGTACAGGGACCCAGTGGCTACACCTTC.

The chain is built from TRBV7-6 and TRBJ1-5, with TRBD1 matching over 9 bases. This CDR3 contains 15 residues. After removal of 4 bases from V and 4 bases from J, the junction contained 5 bases not matched to a gene. Looked up from germline, CDR1 is SGHVS and CDR2 is FNYEAQ. The CDR3 nucleotides read TGTGCCAGCAGCTCGGGGACAGGGCTAAATCAGCCCCAGCATTTT. Translating gives CASSSGTGLNQPQHF.

The rearrangement joins TRBV7-2 to TRBJ2-5, with D possibly being TRBD1 (6 bases). Germline V gene data show CDR1 as SGHTA and CDR2 as FQGNSA. The CDR3 spans 14 residues. V lost 3 bases and J 5 bases, leaving 13 bases between the germline ends. Here the CDR3 DNA reads TGTGCCAGCAGCTTCGCCGTGCAGGGGGAGACCCAGTACTTC. As protein: CASSFAVQGETQYF.

The chain uses TRBV9 and TRBJ2-1; 7 nucleotides agree with TRBD2. Unmatched junction bases numbered 10, after V lost 0 bases and J lost 7 bases. This CDR3 region has 16 residues. Per the germline V gene, CDR1 is SGDLS and CDR2 is YYNGEE. The CDR3 DNA reads as TGTGCCAGCAGCGTAGCTAGCCGGGGAGGGTTGAATGAGCAGTTCTTC. It codes for CASSVASRGGLNEQFF.

The chain has TRBV27 and TRBJ2-5; 9 bases fit TRBD2. With 2 bases clipped from V and 4 bases from J, the junction kept 14 bases outside the gene matches. Looked up from germline, CDR1 is MNHEY and CDR2 is SMNVEV (reference sequence). This CDR3 is 18 amino acids long. The CDR3: CASSLTAPGLAGRETQYF. CDR3 DNA: TGTGCCAGCAGTTTAACAGCCCCCGGGCTAGCGGGAAGAGAGACCCAGTACTTC.

This chain uses TRBV27 with TRBJ2-1; D possibly corresponds to TRBD2 (6 bases). Germline V gene data show CDR1 as MNHEY and CDR2 as SMNVEV (reference sequence). The CDR3 extends over 14 amino acids. Trimming left V 3 bases short and J 7 bases short, with 13 bases between. The DNA of the CDR3 is TGTGCCAGCAGTTTCGGGGGAAAGAGGAATGAGCAGTTCTTC. Protein product: CASSFGGKRNEQFF.

The table lists this clone with a few counts. J is TRBJ2-7 and V is TRBV5-1; D unresolved. This CDR3 comprises 15 residues. V lost 0 bases to trimming and J lost 4 bases, with 14 bases between them. CDR1 and CDR2 from the germline V gene are SGHRS and YFSETQ. CDR3 loop: CASSLGSARQYEQYF. DNA for the CDR3: TGCGCCAGCAGCTTGGGCTCAGCTAGGCAGTACGAGCAGTACTTC. Looking up the rest from reference TRBV5-1 and TRBJ2-7 gives the full variable domain: KAGVTQTPRYLIKTRGQQVTLSCSPISGHRSVSWYQQTPGQGLQFLFEYFSETQRNKGNFPGRFSGRQFSNSRSEMNVSTLELGDSALYLCASSLGSARQYEQYFGPGTRLTVT.